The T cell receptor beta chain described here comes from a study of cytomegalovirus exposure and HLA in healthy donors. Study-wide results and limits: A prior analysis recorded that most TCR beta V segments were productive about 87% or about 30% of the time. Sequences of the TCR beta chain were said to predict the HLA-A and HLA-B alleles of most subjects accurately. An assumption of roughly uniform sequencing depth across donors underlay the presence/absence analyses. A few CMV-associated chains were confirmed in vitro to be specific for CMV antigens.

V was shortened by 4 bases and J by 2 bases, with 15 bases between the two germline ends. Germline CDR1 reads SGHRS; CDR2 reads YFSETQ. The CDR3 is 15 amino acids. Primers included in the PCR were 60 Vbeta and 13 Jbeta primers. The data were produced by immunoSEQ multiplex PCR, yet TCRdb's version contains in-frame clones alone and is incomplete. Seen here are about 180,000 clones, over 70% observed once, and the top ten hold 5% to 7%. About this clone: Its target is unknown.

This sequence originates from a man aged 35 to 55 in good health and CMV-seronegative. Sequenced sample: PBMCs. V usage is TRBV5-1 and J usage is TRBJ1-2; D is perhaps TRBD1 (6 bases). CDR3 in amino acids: CASSQDSVLNYGYTF. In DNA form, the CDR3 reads TGCGCCAGCAGCCAGGACAGTGTCTTAAACTATGGCTACACCTTC.